Shown below are 5 T cell receptor beta chains from a single sample sequenced in a study of CD8+ T cells in alopecia areata (dated by TCRdb to 2016 to 2019). What the time point label conveys for this sample: about 4 weeks on oral tofacitinib. The treatment or condition label of this sample denotes: oral pan-JAK inhibitor, 5-10 mg twice daily. The library came from the immunoSEQ multiplex PCR assay. For TCR sequencing, RNA was extracted from every sample and reverse transcribed into cDNA to serve as template. TCRdb provides this immuneACCESS table in a form limited to in-frame rearrangements. Some clones are lacking; in checked studies, under half of them reflect an unresolved V gene, and why the rest are absent is not known. The sample table lists 200,000 to 250,000 clones, over 60% of them with a count of one. The top ten clones comprise 4% to 5% of the sample. Sequences were derived from CD4+ T cells sorted from blood, sampled at week 4, from a patient treated with tofacitinib. The source is a human donor with alopecia areata.

The chain uses TRBV27 and TRBJ2-6; D is ambiguous. The CDR3 runs to 17 residues. Germline CDR1 MNHEY, CDR2 SMNVEV (reference sequence). The ends were cut back, 6 bases at V and 0 bases at J, with 15 bases in the middle. This chain's CDR3 is CASSMGYFRSGANVLTF. CDR3 in DNA: TGTGCCAGCAGCATGGGCTACTTTCGCTCTGGGGCCAACGTCCTGACTTTC. The complete variable domain, with remaining parts taken from reference TRBV27 and TRBJ2-6, reads EAQVTQNPRYLITVTGKKLTVTCSQNMNHEYMSWYRQDPGLGLRQIYYSMNVEVTDKGDVPEGYKVSRKEKRNFPLILESPSPNQTSLYFCASSMGYFRSGANVLTFGAGSRLTVL.

The chain couples TRBV27 to TRBJ1-5, with 7 positions matching TRBD1. This CDR3 spans 17 amino acids. The germline gives CDR1 MNHEY, CDR2 SMNVEV (reference sequence). V gave up 3 bases and J gave up 1 base; unmatched junction bases: 9. CDR3 amino acids: CASSFHRGGVSNQPQHF. The CDR3, as DNA: TGTGCCAGCAGTTTCCACAGGGGAGGGGTGAGCAATCAGCCCCAGCATTTT.

For this clone: A read error may explain this, as a much larger clone is one base away. The chain combines TRBV11-3 with TRBJ2-1, with TRBD2 identical over 10 bases. Germline loops: CDR1 SGHNT, CDR2 YENEEA. CDR3 size: 15 residues. V shed 1 base, J shed 4 bases, and the junction held 1 base outside the gene matches. CDR3 nucleotides: TGTGCCAGCAGCTTAGTTAGCGGGGGGTACAATGAGCAGTTCTTC. Translating it yields CASSLVSGGYNEQFF.

This clone was observed a few times. The chain carries TRBV6-5 and TRBJ2-5; 9 positions match TRBD1. Trimming at V came to 7 bases and at J to 5 bases, leaving 11 bases not matched to a gene. CDR3 length equals 15 residues. The germline gives CDR1 MNHEY, CDR2 SVGAGI. CDR3 residues: CASTWDRVGGETQYF. CDR3 DNA: TGTGCCAGCACCTGGGACAGGGTGGGCGGCGAGACCCAGTACTTC.

The V and J genes are TRBV7-2 and TRBJ2-2, with a weak D call TRBD1 (6 bases). The CDR3 runs to 15 residues. Germline lookup yields CDR1 SGHTA and CDR2 FQGNSA. V lost 4 bases and J lost 3, with 12 bases in between. The CDR3 here is CASSSYRADTGELFF. CDR3 sequence (DNA): TGTGCCAGCAGCTCCTACAGGGCCGACACCGGGGAGCTGTTTTTT.